This T cell receptor (beta chain) was documented in a study of cytomegalovirus exposure and HLA in healthy donors. Assay: immunoSEQ multiplex PCR; the TCRdb copy retains only in-frame clones and omits some. The repertoire includes 150,000 or so clones, about 88% of them detected once, and over 8.5% sits in the top ten. Per the germline V gene, CDR1 is KGHSH and CDR2 is LQKENI. Losses at the gene ends were 3 bases for V and 5 bases for J; bases not matched to a gene: 8. CDR3 length: 15 amino acids. The TCR comes from a woman aged 18-29 years in good health and CMV-seropositive. The material sequenced was PBMCs. The genes are TRBV18 and TRBJ2-5; 8 positions match TRBD2. This CDR3 reads CASSPRVSGAETQYF. The CDR3 DNA is TGTGCCAGCTCACCGAGAGTTAGCGGGGCGGAGACCCAGTACTTC.